The next 10 T cell receptor beta chains were all read from a single sample in a study of tumor-infiltrating lymphocytes in primary liver carcinoma. Co-extraction yielded RNA and DNA from roughly 20-30 mg of unsorted bulk tissue. Starting from 400 to 500 ng of total RNA, TCR beta cDNA was produced with a primer in the constant region. Three rounds of nested multiplex PCR with slightly modified ARM-PCR produced TCR beta libraries. Researchers ran the first two PCR rounds for ten to eleven cycles each with TRBV1-TRBV30 forward primers and a C-beta reverse primer. Each CDR3 protein gets one entry after TCRdb re-called the multiplex PCR reads with MiXCR. Of approximately 92,000 distinct CDR3 sequences listed, around 70% are singletons. The source material was tumor-adjacent normal liver tissue. The receptors were sampled from a man aged 35-49 years with primary liver carcinoma and hepatitis B virus infection.

To note about this clonotype: Relative to the germline gene, one junction end is altered; a read error may explain this. The chain links TRBV29-1 to TRBJ1-2; no clear D. The CDR3 loop spans 13 amino acids. The germline V gene encodes CDR1 SQVTM and CDR2 ANQGSEA. The CDR3 spells CSVALTQNYGYTF. In DNA form, the CDR3 reads TGCAGCGTCGCTCTGACCCAAAACTATGGTTACACCTTC. Full variable domain (remainder filled in from reference TRBV29-1 and TRBJ1-2): SAVISQKPSRDICQRGTSLTIQCQVDSQVTMMFWYRQQPGQSLTLIATANQGSEATYESGFVIDKFPISRPNLTFSTLTVSNMSPEDSSIYLCSVALTQNYGYTFGSGTRLTVV.

The table lists this clonotype with a few counts. The chain carries TRBV7-9 and TRBJ2-1, with D perhaps assigned TRBD1 or TRBD2 (6 bases each). This CDR3 is 15 amino acids long. The germline V gene encodes CDR1 SEHNR and CDR2 FQNEAQ (reference sequence). V lost 5 bases to trimming and J lost 3 bases, with 14 bases between them. CDR3 in DNA: TGTGCCAGCAGCGCTAACGAGGGGGGCTACAATGAGCAGTTCTTC. This encodes CASSANEGGYNEQFF.

This clonotype was seen at least ten times. The chain carries TRBV6-5 and TRBJ1-5; the D gene is possibly TRBD1 (6 bases). Germline CDR1 MNHEY, CDR2 SVGAGI. The CDR3 consists of 15 residues. Trimming left V 0 bases short and J 5 bases short, with 11 bases between. This CDR3 is CASSYSGAGDQPQHF. CDR3 bases: TGTGCCAGCAGTTACTCAGGGGCAGGGGATCAGCCCCAGCATTTT.

The chain carries TRBV11-1 and TRBJ2-1; D is perhaps TRBD1 (7 bases). The V gene lost 11 bases and the J gene lost 8 bases, with 19 bases spanning the gap. The CDR3 is made up of 13 amino acids. Per germline, CDR1 SGHAT and CDR2 FQDESV (reference sequence). The CDR3 is CAGTLRGADEQFF. DNA for the CDR3: TGTGCCGGCACTCTCAGGGGGGCGGATGAGCAGTTCTTC. Supplemented by reference TRBV11-1 and TRBJ2-1, the full variable domain reads EAEVAQSPRYKITEKSQAVAFWCDPISGHATLYWYRQILGQGPELLVQFQDESVVDDSQLPKDRFSAERLKGVDSTLKIQPAELGDSAMYLCAGTLRGADEQFFGPGTRLTVL.

A remark on this clonotype: Sequence at one end of the junction differs from germline and may be a read error. The gene calls are TRBV11-2 and TRBJ1-1, with TRBD1 identical over 8 bases. This CDR3 comprises 15 residues. CDR1 and CDR2 from the germline V gene are SGHAT and FQNNGV. In DNA, the CDR3 is TGTGCCAGCAGTTCAATGCAGGGGGCAAGCACTGATGCTTTCTTT. Protein: CASSSMQGASTDAFF.

This clonotype is categorized as medium-sized. The CDR3 here is CASNDRSPEQFF. Here the CDR3 DNA reads TGTGCCAGCAATGACAGGTCCCCTGAGCAGTTCTTC. The chain combines TRBV11-2 with TRBJ2-1, with D possibly being TRBD1 (6 bases). The CDR3 contains 12 residues. The ends were cut back, 7 bases at V and 9 bases at J, with 13 bases in the middle. CDR1 SGHAT and CDR2 FQNNGV come from the germline V gene.

About this clonotype itself: Its ends do not fully match the called genes, so a read error is possible. The V and J genes are TRBV11-2 and TRBJ2-3; D is unclear. From germline, CDR1 is SGHAT and CDR2 FQNNGV. CDR3 length equals 17 residues. For the CDR3, the DNA is TGTGCCAGCAGCTTAGATCTTGGGATAGTGGCAAGCGATACACAGTATTTC. Amino acids: CASSLDLGIVASDTQYF.

This clonotype appeared a single time. Germline and junction disagree at one end, which may indicate a read error. The chain carries TRBV11-2 and TRBJ1-2, with D tentatively TRBD1 (5 bases). The CDR3 runs to 13 residues. CDR1 is SGHAT, CDR2 FQNNGV, per germline. CDR3 bases: TGTGCTAGTAGCCCCCTTTGGGACCGTGGCTACACGTTC. This encodes CASSPLWDRGYTF.

To note about this clonotype: A clone one base away is much larger, so this may be a read error. The chain links TRBV5-1 to TRBJ2-5, with D tentatively TRBD1 or TRBD2 (6 bases each). CDR3 length: 14 amino acids. Germline V gene lookup returns CDR1 SGHRS and CDR2 YFSETQ. The CDR3 DNA reads as TGCGCCAGCATCTTGGGAGGACAGCAAGAGACCCAGTACTTC. This codes for CASILGGQQETQYF.

This clonotype showed up just a few times. One junction end disagrees with the germline gene, perhaps due to a read error. The chain couples TRBV5-1 to TRBJ2-1; no clear D gene. Germline V gives CDR1 SGHRS, CDR2 YFSETQ. The CDR3 sequence is 11 residues long. CDR3 nucleotide sequence: TGCACCAGCAGCTTGGTAGAGCAACAGTTCTTC. It codes for CTSSLVEQQFF.